Listed here are 20 T cell receptor beta chains from one sample, sequenced in a study of T cells in Graves' hyperthyroidism and ophthalmopathy. Researchers took RNA transcripts and amplified the TCR beta CDR3 regions from them. HTBI primers were employed in a first-round RT-PCR of the TCR CDR3. TCRdb re-derived calls from the multiplex PCR reads in MiXCR, one entry per CDR3 protein. The data show just under 750,000 distinct CDR3 sequences, with 30% to 40% seen just once and less than 35% held by the top ten. Sample: blood. Source of these receptors: a woman aged 40 to 55 with Graves' hyperthyroidism.

The chain has TRBV7-8 and TRBJ2-7; 8 nucleotides align to TRBD2. Per germline, CDR1 SGHVS and CDR2 FQNEAQ. V was clipped by 5 bases and J by 1 base; unmatched bases: 7. The CDR3 sequence is 15 residues long. The CDR3 loop is CASSEVVAGSYEQYF. The DNA for the CDR3 is TGTGCCAGCAGCGAAGTGGTAGCGGGGTCCTACGAGCAGTACTTC.

This clonotype was counted ten times or more. This chain's CDR3 is CASSTIDRRRHEKLFF. The CDR3 nucleotides are TGTGCCAGTAGTACCATCGACAGGCGAAGACATGAAAAACTGTTTTTT. V usage is TRBV19 and J usage is TRBJ1-4; weak D call: TRBD1 (6 bases). Germline V gives CDR1 LNHDA, CDR2 SQIVND (reference sequence). The CDR3 loop spans 16 amino acids. The V gene lost 4 bases and the J gene lost 6 bases, with 18 bases spanning the gap.

The sample holds a few counts of this clonotype. In DNA form, the CDR3 reads TGTGCCAGCAGTTGGGGCAGGGACTATGGCTACACCTTC. It is translated as CASSWGRDYGYTF. The V call is TRBV6-1, the J call TRBJ1-2; a possible D gene is TRBD1 (5 bases). Germline V gene lookup returns CDR1 MNHNS and CDR2 SASEGT. The CDR3 contains 13 residues. V shed 5 bases and J shed 3 bases, with 10 bases lying between them.

This clonotype was seen a handful of times. V usage is TRBV12-3 or TRBV12-4 and J usage is TRBJ2-7; 11 bases are a match to TRBD1. Trimming took 3 bases from V and 6 from J; bases not matched to a gene: 4. CDR3 length equals 14 residues. In DNA form, the CDR3 reads TGTGCCAGCAGTTTTCGGACAGGGGGCTCCGAGCAGTACTTC. Protein product: CASSFRTGGSEQYF.

This clonotype appeared many times. The chain recombines TRBV20-1 with TRBJ1-6; no clear D. The CDR3 covers 11 residues. Germline V gene sequence: CDR1 DFQATT, CDR2 SNEGSKA (reference sequence). V lost 4 bases and J 8 bases, leaving 6 bases between the germline ends. CDR3 in DNA: TGCAGTGCTATTCGGGATTCACCCCTCCACTTT. Protein sequence: CSAIRDSPLHF.

This clonotype has just a few counts. The V call is TRBV24-1, the J call TRBJ1-2, with a tentative D call TRBD1 (5 bases). The CDR3 totals 13 residues. CDR1 is KGHDR and CDR2 is SFDVKD in the germline V gene. The V end was cut by 11 bases, the J end by 3 bases, with 15 bases between. Here the CDR3 DNA reads TGTGCCATCTCCGGGACGGAGGACTATGGCTACACCTTC. It is translated as CAISGTEDYGYTF.

This clonotype came up many times. This chain uses TRBV29-1 with TRBJ1-4; D is unresolved. This CDR3 is built from 13 residues. Trimming took off 4 bases at V and 7 bases at J, with 13 bases between the two ends. The V gene's germline CDR1 is SQVTM and CDR2 ANQGSEA. This CDR3 is CSVGRGVGEKLFF. The CDR3 bases are TGCAGCGTTGGGCGTGGGGTCGGTGAAAAACTGTTTTTT.

As concerns this clonotype: A much larger clonotype is one base distant, so this may be a read error. The chain has TRBV11-2 and TRBJ2-7, with D perhaps TRBD1 (5 bases). Germline V gene lookup returns CDR1 SGHAT and CDR2 FQNNGV. The CDR3 extends over 13 amino acids. The chain's CDR3 is CASSSSTAYEQCF. Written as DNA, the CDR3 is TGTGCCAGCAGCTCCTCGACAGCGTACGAGCAGTGCTTC.

The chain carries TRBV2 and TRBJ2-7; 10 bases agree with TRBD2. The germline V gene has CDR1 SNHLY and CDR2 FYNNEI. Unmatched junction bases numbered 6, after V lost 1 base and J lost 3 bases. This CDR3 is built from 16 residues. DNA of the CDR3: TGTGCCAGCAGTGAAGGTAGGACTAGCGGTGTCTACGAGCAGTACTTC. Amino acids: CASSEGRTSGVYEQYF.

For this clonotype: A much larger clone lies a single base off, so this may be a read error. The genes are TRBV10-1 and TRBJ2-5, with unresolved D. The CDR3 totals 13 residues. Germline CDR1 is WNHNN and CDR2 is SYGVQD (reference sequence). Written as DNA, the CDR3 is TGCGCCAGCAGTGAGGGCTTTGGAGAGACCCAGTGCTTC. Translating it yields CASSEGFGETQCF.

This clonotype was counted ten times or more. As DNA, the CDR3 is TGTGCCAGCAGCTTAGAGTTGGAGGGGGACGAGACCCAGTACTTC. It specifies CASSLELEGDETQYF. The V gene is TRBV7-9, the J gene TRBJ2-5, with D tentatively TRBD1 or TRBD2 (6 bases each). V shed 1 base and J shed 5 bases, with 14 bases lying between them. There are 15 residues in the CDR3. Germline CDR1 and CDR2: SEHNR and FQNEAQ (reference sequence).

The V call is TRBV29-1, the J call TRBJ2-1, with TRBD1 matching over 9 bases. The germline gives CDR1 SQVTM, CDR2 ANQGSEA. The CDR3 is made up of 13 amino acids. Losses at the gene ends were 8 bases for V and 1 base for J; bases not matched to a gene: 3. The CDR3 protein is CSYGTGSYNEQFF. CDR3 sequence (DNA): TGCAGCTACGGGACAGGGTCCTACAATGAGCAGTTCTTC.

This clonotype was detected many times. This chain uses TRBV10-3 with TRBJ1-1; D is uncertain. The CDR3 loop spans 17 amino acids. V was clipped by 2 bases and J by 2 bases, with 18 bases between them. Germline values: CDR1 ENHRY, CDR2 SYGVKD. DNA for the CDR3: TGTGCCATCAGTGAGAGGTATCTGGGGAGGAAAAACACTGAAGCTTTCTTT. Amino acid sequence: CAISERYLGRKNTEAFF.

The V gene is TRBV24-1, the J gene TRBJ2-5; 7 nucleotides align to TRBD2. Germline trimming cut 12 bases from V and 3 bases from J; bases unmatched to any gene: 12. The CDR3 contains 14 residues. Germline loops: CDR1 KGHDR, CDR2 SFDVKD. The CDR3, as DNA: TGTGCCTGGACTGGGGTGGGGGGGGAAGAGACCCAGTACTTC. Residues: CAWTGVGGEETQYF.

This clonotype appeared a few times. The rearrangement joins TRBV5-1 to TRBJ1-5; D might be TRBD1 (5 bases). Trimming stripped 4 bases from V and 1 base from J, with 12 bases between. Looked up from germline, CDR1 is SGHRS and CDR2 is YFSETQ. The CDR3 extends over 15 amino acids. The CDR3 loop reads CASSQGSSSNQPQHF. The CDR3 coding sequence is TGCGCCAGCAGCCAGGGAAGTTCGAGCAATCAGCCCCAGCATTTT. Combining the CDR3 with reference TRBV5-1 and TRBJ1-5 gives the whole variable domain KAGVTQTPRYLIKTRGQQVTLSCSPISGHRSVSWYQQTPGQGLQFLFEYFSETQRNKGNFPGRFSGRQFSNSRSEMNVSTLELGDSALYLCASSQGSSSNQPQHFGDGTRLSIL.

Turning to this clonotype: A much larger clone differs from this one at a single base, so this may be a read error. This rearrangement joins TRBV10-3 to TRBJ1-4; weak D call: TRBD1 (6 bases). V lost 3 bases and J 4 bases, leaving 9 bases between the germline ends. Germline assignment: CDR1 ENHRY and CDR2 SYGVKD. This CDR3 is built from 14 residues. The CDR3, as DNA: TGTGCCATCAGTGATGGCAGGGGTAATGAAAAACTGTTTTTT. This encodes CAISDGRGNEKLFF.

The chain links TRBV10-3 to TRBJ2-3, with 10 bases identical to TRBD1. The CDR3 consists of 15 residues. V dropped 4 bases and J dropped 4; count of bases not matched to a gene: 5. Germline values: CDR1 ENHRY, CDR2 SYGVKD. The CDR3 DNA reads as TGTGCCATCAGTGGGGACAGGGGTACGGCAGATACGCAGTATTTT. Translating gives CAISGDRGTADTQYF.

The gene calls are TRBV20-1 and TRBJ1-1; TRBD1 agrees at 8 bases. The trim removed 8 bases at V and 7 bases at J, leaving 18 bases unmatched. The CDR3 totals 15 residues. Germline loops: CDR1 DFQATT, CDR2 SNEGSKA (reference sequence). The CDR3 DNA is TGCAGTTCGGGCGGACGGGGCAGGGGGCATGGTGAAGCTTTCTTT. Translated: CSSGGRGRGHGEAFF.

This clonotype was recorded many times. V gene TRBV19 combines with J gene TRBJ1-1; D may be TRBD1 (5 bases). CDR3 length: 13 residues. Per the germline V gene, CDR1 is LNHDA and CDR2 is SQIVND (reference sequence). Trimming took 6 bases from V and 1 from J, leaving 9 bases between them. The CDR3 nucleotides read TGTGCCAGTAGCACCAGGGAGAACACTGAAGCTTTCTTT. This gives the protein CASSTRENTEAFF.

The CDR3 DNA reads TGTGCCAGCAGCGCAGACAGGGGTACGACCGGGGAGCTGTTTTTT. Residues: CASSADRGTTGELFF. This chain links TRBV7-9 with TRBJ2-2; the match to TRBD1 covers 8 bases. CDR3 length equals 15 residues. V shed 5 bases, J shed 5 bases, and the junction held 7 bases outside the gene matches. Germline V gene data show CDR1 as SEHNR and CDR2 as FQNEAQ (reference sequence).